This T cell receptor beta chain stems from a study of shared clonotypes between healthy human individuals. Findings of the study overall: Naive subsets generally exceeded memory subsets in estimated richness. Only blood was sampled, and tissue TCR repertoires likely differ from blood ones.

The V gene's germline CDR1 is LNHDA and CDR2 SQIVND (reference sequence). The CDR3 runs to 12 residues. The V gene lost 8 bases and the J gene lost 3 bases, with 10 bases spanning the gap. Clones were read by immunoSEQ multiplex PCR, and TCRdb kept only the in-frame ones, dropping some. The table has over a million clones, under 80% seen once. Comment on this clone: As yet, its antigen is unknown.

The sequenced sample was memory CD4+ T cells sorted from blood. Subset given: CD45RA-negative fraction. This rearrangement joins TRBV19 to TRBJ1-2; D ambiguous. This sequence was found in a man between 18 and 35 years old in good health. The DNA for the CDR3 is TGTGCCAGTGCCGACACCGACTATGGCTACACCTTC. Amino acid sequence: CASADTDYGYTF.